Listed here are 14 T cell receptor beta chains from one sample, sequenced in a study of blood T cell repertoires in COVID-19 (dated by TCRdb to the early 2020s). The protocol used for the library was the immunoSEQ multiplex PCR assay. TCRdb obtained this table from immuneACCESS and retained in-frame rearrangements with V and J assigned. These tables miss some clones; where compared with another copy, unresolved V genes account for less than half of the shortfall, and the remainder is unexplained. Here the sample has tens of thousands of clones; about three quarters occur a single time. The ten largest make up under 25% of the sample. The sample taken for sequencing was peripheral blood. Every receptor here comes from a man aged 30 to 45 with COVID-19, enrolled during active disease.

V is TRBV1 and J is TRBJ1-2. TRBV1 is recorded as a pseudogene. The CDR3 spans 15 residues. This CDR3 reads CTSSQGPGEDYGYTF. The CDR3 coding sequence is TGCACCAGCAGCCAAGGACCGGGGGAAGACTATGGCTACACCTTC.

In its sample, this clone was seen once. This chain connects TRBV27 to TRBJ2-7; TRBD1 is a possible D gene (6 bases). Germline V gene lookup returns CDR1 MNHEY and CDR2 SMNVEV (reference sequence). The germline V and J ends were trimmed by 1 base and 3 bases, with 13 bases remaining between them. This CDR3 has 15 residues. CDR3 sequence (DNA): TGTGCCAGCAGTTTATTCAGGGGATTAAACTACGAGCAGTACTTC. Translation: CASSLFRGLNYEQYF.

The genes are TRBV21-1 and TRBJ2-7; the DNA was not used to check the table's D call, TRBD2. TRBV21-1 is noted as a pseudogene. The CDR3 consists of 13 residues. DNA for the CDR3: TGTGCCAGCAGCAGTTCGGAGTTCTGCGAGCAGTACTTC. Translated, it gives CASSSSEFCEQYF.

This rearrangement joins TRBV9 to TRBJ2-7, with 8 bases lining up with TRBD1. The CDR3 consists of 14 residues. V lost 3 bases to trimming and J lost 4 bases; unmatched junction nucleotides: 6. Germline V CDR1 and CDR2: SGDLS, YYNGEE. CDR3 protein: CASSAGQGLYEQYF. In DNA form, the CDR3 reads TGTGCCAGCAGCGCCGGACAGGGACTTTACGAGCAGTACTTC.

The chain recombines TRBV19 with TRBJ2-3; TRBD2 agrees at 10 bases. Trimming at V came to 5 bases and at J to 4 bases, leaving 3 bases not matched to a gene. CDR3 length: 14 amino acids. The germline V gene encodes CDR1 LNHDA and CDR2 SQIVND (reference sequence). The CDR3, as DNA: TGTGCCAGTAGTGAGGGACTAGCGCCAGATACGCAGTATTTT. Amino acids: CASSEGLAPDTQYF.

V gene TRBV5-1 combines with J gene TRBJ1-4; D ambiguous. This CDR3 has 16 residues. The germline V gene has CDR1 SGHRS and CDR2 YFSETQ. V was clipped by 0 bases and J by 5 bases, with 14 bases between them. CDR3 region: CASSLGEAGRNEKLFF. DNA of the CDR3: TGCGCCAGCAGCTTGGGGGAGGCAGGCCGAAATGAAAAACTGTTTTTT.

The genes are TRBV6-1 and TRBJ2-3, with D perhaps matching TRBD2 (6 bases). This CDR3 spans 20 amino acids. Trimming took 3 bases from V and 5 from J, leaving 30 bases between them. CDR1 is MNHNS and CDR2 is SASEGT in the germline V gene. This chain's CDR3 is CASSERRGQAIPPPQDTQYF. CDR3 in DNA: TGTGCCAGCAGTGAGAGGAGGGGCCAGGCGATTCCCCCACCACAAGATACGCAGTATTTT.

This chain joins TRBV19 and TRBJ1-6; maybe TRBD1 (5 bases). CDR1 LNHDA and CDR2 SQIVND come from the germline V gene (reference sequence). The CDR3 extends over 16 amino acids. Trimming cost V 4 bases and J 7 bases, with 17 bases left between them. The CDR3 loop is CASSTPGLGENSPLHF. The CDR3 region has the DNA TGTGCCAGTAGTACCCCGGGACTAGGGGAAAATTCACCCCTCCACTTT.

This clone was counted a few times. V gene TRBV3-1 (or the pseudogene TRBV3-2) combines with J gene TRBJ1-5; possible D gene TRBD1, 5 bases. V was clipped by 4 bases and J by 7 bases, with 17 bases between them. This CDR3 has 15 amino acids. Germline assignment: CDR1 LGHDT and CDR2 YNNKEL (reference sequence). CDR3: CASSPGGQGGQPQHF. DNA of the CDR3: TGTGCCAGCAGCCCGGGTGGGCAGGGAGGACAGCCCCAGCATTTT.

This chain uses TRBV2 with TRBJ2-3, with TRBD1 matching 7 bases. The length of the CDR3 is 15 residues. J was trimmed by 7 bases and V by 1 base; bases with no gene match: 8. Germline V gene sequence: CDR1 SNHLY, CDR2 FYNNEI. CDR3 in amino acids: CASSEDRGRGNTQYF. The CDR3 DNA follows: TGTGCCAGCAGTGAAGACAGGGGAAGAGGTAATACGCAGTATTTT.

The CDR3 sequence: CATSDFWRPYEQYF. The CDR3 DNA sequence: TGTGCCACCAGTGATTTTTGGAGACCCTACGAGCAGTACTTC. The chain couples TRBV24-1 to TRBJ2-7, with D unclear. Germline CDR1 and CDR2: KGHDR and SFDVKD. The CDR3 contains 14 residues. With 1 base removed from V and 2 bases from J, the gap between germline ends came to 8 bases.

This chain links TRBV5-1 with TRBJ1-1, with D possibly being TRBD1 (6 bases). This CDR3 has 12 residues. Trimming pared 4 bases from V and 5 bases from J, leaving 9 bases between. Germline V lookup: CDR1 SGHRS, CDR2 YFSETQ. CDR3 in amino acids: CASSLGTTEAFF. Written as DNA, the CDR3 is TGCGCCAGCAGCCTGGGGACAACTGAAGCTTTCTTT.

V gene TRBV4-3 combines with J gene TRBJ2-1; a possible D gene is TRBD1 (5 bases). The V and J ends lost 2 bases and 7 bases respectively, with 9 bases between them. The CDR3 length is 13 residues. CDR1 and CDR2 from the germline V gene are LGHNA and YSLEER. The CDR3 bases are TGCGCCAGCAGCCAATCTCGACAGAATGAGCAGTTCTTC. It yields the protein CASSQSRQNEQFF.

This clone was detected only once. The CDR3: CASSPGGLREFNEQFF. The CDR3 nucleotides read TGTGCCAGCTCACCCGGCGGACTGCGGGAGTTCAATGAGCAGTTCTTC. The V gene is TRBV18, the J gene TRBJ2-1; 7 nucleotides match TRBD2. The CDR3 has 16 residues. Trimming cost V 3 bases and J 6 bases; bases outside gene matches: 11. Germline CDR1 reads KGHSH; CDR2 reads LQKENI.